This record covers a single TCR beta chain. Germline and genes: mouse. The data originate from a study of tissue T cells after allogeneic stem cell transplantation. Some clones are missing from TCRdb's copy, which holds only in-frame ones; the method was immunoSEQ multiplex PCR. The sample gives thousands of clones, 35% to 50% of which show up once; approximately 2.2% is in the top ten. Time point in this sample: mouse harvest day 7 after allogeneic transplant. Mouse grafts combined 10^7 T-cell-depleted bone marrow cells with 10^6 splenic CD5+ T cells. The origin of this receptor is a female BALB/c mouse given C57BL/6 T cells with graft-versus-host disease after an allogeneic hematopoietic cell transplant. What was sequenced was skin.

CDR3 loop: CASSPQGANTGQLYF. CDR3 bases read: TGTGCCAGCAGTCCACAGGGGGCAAACACCGGGCAGCTCTAC. This chain uses TRBV26 with TRBJ2-2; 8 positions match TRBD1. Coverage ceases 1 residue before the CDR3 finishes, and the germline J gene fills in the end. With 4 bases clipped from V and 0 bases from J, the junction kept 1 base outside the gene matches. In germline, CDR1 is KGHPV, CDR2 FQNQEV (reference sequence). The CDR3 runs 15 residues.